A single TCR beta chain is shown here with its context. RNA transcripts gave rise to amplified TCR beta CDR3 regions. The HTBI primer set drove a first-round RT-PCR of the TCR CDR3. From the multiplex PCR reads, TCRdb called clonotypes with MiXCR, one entry per CDR3 protein. The table shows a few hundred thousand distinct CDR3 sequences, with approximately 25% occurring only once. The sample belongs to a study of T cells in Graves' hyperthyroidism and ophthalmopathy. The V gene end was trimmed by 5 bases and the J gene end by 6 bases; junction bases not matched to a gene: 15. CDR1 is SEHNR, CDR2 FQNEAQ, per germline (reference sequence). The CDR3 length is 19 residues. Newly diagnosed hyperthyroidism, duration under 2 months, in patients aged 18 to 65. Those patients with uncontrolled infection, other autoimmune disease, pregnancy or lactation were excluded.

This rearrangement joins TRBV7-9 to TRBJ2-2; 13 bases are a match to TRBD2. This receptor was identified in a man aged 50 to 59 with Graves' hyperthyroidism. Source material: blood. CDR3 sequence: CASSLTRRTSGSLPGELFF. The CDR3 DNA follows: TGTGCCAGCAGCCTAACCCGTAGGACTAGCGGGAGCCTCCCCGGGGAGCTGTTTTTT.